This T cell receptor beta chain was identified in a study of technical replicates of blood from a few donors. Clones were read by immunoSEQ multiplex PCR, and TCRdb kept only the in-frame ones, dropping some. The table includes about 100,000 clones, 95% detected once. Germline V gene sequence: CDR1 SEHNR, CDR2 FQNEAQ (reference sequence). This CDR3 region has 12 residues. V lost 5 bases to trimming and J lost 15 bases; unmatched junction nucleotides: 6. This TCR derives from a human donor in good health. The sequenced sample consisted of T cells isolated from PBMCs. The V gene is TRBV7-9, the J gene TRBJ2-1; 11 nucleotides match TRBD2. The CDR3 DNA reads TGTGCCAGCAGCGCGTCTAGCGGGAGGTGGTTCTTC. Translation: CASSASSGRWFF.